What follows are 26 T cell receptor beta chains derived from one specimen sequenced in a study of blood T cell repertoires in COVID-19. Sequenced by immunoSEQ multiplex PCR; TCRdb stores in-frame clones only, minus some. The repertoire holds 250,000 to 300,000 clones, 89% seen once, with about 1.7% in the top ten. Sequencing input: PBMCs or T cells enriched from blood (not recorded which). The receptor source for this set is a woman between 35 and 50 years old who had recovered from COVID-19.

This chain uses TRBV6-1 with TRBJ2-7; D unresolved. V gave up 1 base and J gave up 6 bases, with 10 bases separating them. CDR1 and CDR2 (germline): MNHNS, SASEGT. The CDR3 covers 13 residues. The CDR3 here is CASSEVTQLEQYF. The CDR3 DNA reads TGTGCCAGCAGTGAAGTCACTCAACTCGAGCAGTACTTC.

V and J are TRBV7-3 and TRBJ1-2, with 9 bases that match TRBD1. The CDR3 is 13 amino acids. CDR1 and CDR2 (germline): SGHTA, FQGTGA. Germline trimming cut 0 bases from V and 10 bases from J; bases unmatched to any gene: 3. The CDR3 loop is CASSLTGQGSYTF. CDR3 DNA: TGTGCCAGCAGCTTAACCGGACAGGGGTCCTACACCTTC.

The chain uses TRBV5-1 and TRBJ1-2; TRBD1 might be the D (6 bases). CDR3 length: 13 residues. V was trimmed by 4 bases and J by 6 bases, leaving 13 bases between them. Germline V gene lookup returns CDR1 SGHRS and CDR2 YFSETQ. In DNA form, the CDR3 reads TGCGCCAGCAGCCACGGGACACCCGATGGCTACACCTTC. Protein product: CASSHGTPDGYTF.

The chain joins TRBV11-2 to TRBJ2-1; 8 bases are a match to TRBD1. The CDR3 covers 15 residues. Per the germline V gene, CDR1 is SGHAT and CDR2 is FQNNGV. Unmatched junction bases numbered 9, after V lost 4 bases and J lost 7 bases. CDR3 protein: CASSSLDRVRNEQFF. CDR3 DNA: TGTGCCAGCAGCTCCCTGGACAGGGTGCGGAATGAGCAGTTCTTC.

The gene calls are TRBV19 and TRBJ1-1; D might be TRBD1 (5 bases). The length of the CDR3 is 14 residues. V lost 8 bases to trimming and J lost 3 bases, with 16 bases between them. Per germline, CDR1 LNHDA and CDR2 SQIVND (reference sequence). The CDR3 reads CASLRDWGDTEAFF. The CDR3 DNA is TGTGCCAGTTTACGGGACTGGGGGGACACTGAAGCTTTCTTT.

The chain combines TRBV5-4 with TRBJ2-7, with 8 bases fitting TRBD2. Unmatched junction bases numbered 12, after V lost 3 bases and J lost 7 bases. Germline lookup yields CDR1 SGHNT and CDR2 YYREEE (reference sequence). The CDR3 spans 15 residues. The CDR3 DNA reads TGTGCCAGCAGCTCGATACTAGCGGCTCATGTTGAGCAGTACTTC. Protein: CASSSILAAHVEQYF.

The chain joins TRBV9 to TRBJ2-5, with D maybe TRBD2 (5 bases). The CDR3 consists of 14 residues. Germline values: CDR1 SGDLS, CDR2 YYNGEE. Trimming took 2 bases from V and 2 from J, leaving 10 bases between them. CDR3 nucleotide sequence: TGTGCCAGCAGCGTGTACGGGGATCAAGAGACCCAGTACTTC. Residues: CASSVYGDQETQYF.

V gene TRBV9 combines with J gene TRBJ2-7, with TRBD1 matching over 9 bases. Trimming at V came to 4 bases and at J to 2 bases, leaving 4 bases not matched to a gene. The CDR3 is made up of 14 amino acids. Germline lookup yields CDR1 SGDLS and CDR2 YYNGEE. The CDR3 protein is CASSLRDRAYEQYF. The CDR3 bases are TGTGCCAGCAGCCTCCGGGACAGGGCCTACGAGCAGTACTTC.

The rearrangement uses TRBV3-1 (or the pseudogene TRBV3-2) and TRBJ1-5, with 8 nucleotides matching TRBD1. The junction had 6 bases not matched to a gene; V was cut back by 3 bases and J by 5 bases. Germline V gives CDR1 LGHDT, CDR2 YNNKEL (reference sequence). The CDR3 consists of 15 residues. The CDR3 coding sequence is TGTGCCAGCAGCCACTTCGGACAGGGTGATCAGCCCCAGCATTTT. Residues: CASSHFGQGDQPQHF.

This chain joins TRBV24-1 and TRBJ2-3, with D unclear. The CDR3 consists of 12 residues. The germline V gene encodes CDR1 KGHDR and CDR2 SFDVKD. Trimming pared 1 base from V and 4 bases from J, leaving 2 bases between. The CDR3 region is CATSDFADTQYF. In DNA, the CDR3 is TGTGCCACCAGTGATTTCGCAGATACGCAGTATTTT.

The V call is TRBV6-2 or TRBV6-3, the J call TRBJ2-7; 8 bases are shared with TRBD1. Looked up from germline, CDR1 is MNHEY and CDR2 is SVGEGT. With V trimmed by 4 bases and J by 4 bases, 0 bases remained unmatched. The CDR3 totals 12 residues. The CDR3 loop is CASSWDRYEQYF. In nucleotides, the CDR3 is TGTGCCAGCAGTTGGGACAGGTACGAGCAGTACTTC.

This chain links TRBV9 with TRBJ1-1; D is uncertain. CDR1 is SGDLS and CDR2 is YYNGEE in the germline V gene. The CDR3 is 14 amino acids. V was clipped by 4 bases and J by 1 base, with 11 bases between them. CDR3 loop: CASSTQVGNTEAFF. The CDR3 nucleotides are TGTGCCAGCAGCACTCAGGTTGGGAACACTGAAGCTTTCTTT.

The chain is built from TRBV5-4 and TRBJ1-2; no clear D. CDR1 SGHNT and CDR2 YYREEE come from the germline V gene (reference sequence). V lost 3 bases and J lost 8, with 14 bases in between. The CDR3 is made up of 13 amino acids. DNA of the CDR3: TGTGCCAGCAGCTCCGGGATCCGCAGAGGCTACACCTTC. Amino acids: CASSSGIRRGYTF.

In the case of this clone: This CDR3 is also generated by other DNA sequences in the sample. CDR3 region: CATSRDSQETQYF. The CDR3, as DNA: TGTGCCACCAGCCGGGACAGCCAAGAGACCCAGTACTTC. The rearrangement uses TRBV15 and TRBJ2-5, with TRBD1 matching over 7 bases. The germline V gene encodes CDR1 LNHNV and CDR2 YYDKDF (reference sequence). After removal of 5 bases from V and 1 base from J, the junction contained 1 base not matched to a gene. The CDR3 extends over 13 amino acids.

The CDR3 loop is CASSPATGARTEAFF. The CDR3 bases are TGTGCCAGCAGTCCGGCGACAGGGGCCAGGACTGAAGCTTTCTTT. V gene TRBV6-5 combines with J gene TRBJ1-1; 8 nucleotides line up with TRBD1. Germline V lookup: CDR1 MNHEY, CDR2 SVGAGI. The trim removed 5 bases at V and 5 bases at J, leaving 10 bases unmatched. The CDR3 covers 15 residues.

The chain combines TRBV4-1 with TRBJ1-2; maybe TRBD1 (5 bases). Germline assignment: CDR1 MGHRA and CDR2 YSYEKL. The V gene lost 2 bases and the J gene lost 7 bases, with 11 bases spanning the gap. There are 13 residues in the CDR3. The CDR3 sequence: CASSQYQGGGYTF. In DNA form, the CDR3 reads TGCGCCAGCAGCCAATACCAGGGAGGTGGCTACACCTTC.

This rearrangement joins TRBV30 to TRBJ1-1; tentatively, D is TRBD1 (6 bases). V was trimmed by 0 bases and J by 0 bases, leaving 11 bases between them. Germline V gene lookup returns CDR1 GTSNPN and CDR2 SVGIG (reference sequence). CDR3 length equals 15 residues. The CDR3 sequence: CAWSVMGAMNTEAFF. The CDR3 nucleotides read TGTGCCTGGAGTGTAATGGGGGCGATGAACACTGAAGCTTTCTTT.

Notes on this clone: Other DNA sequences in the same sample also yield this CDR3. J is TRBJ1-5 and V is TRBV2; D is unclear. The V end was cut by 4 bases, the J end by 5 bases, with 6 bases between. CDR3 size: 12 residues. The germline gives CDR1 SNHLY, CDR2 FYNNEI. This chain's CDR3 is CASSASDQPQHF. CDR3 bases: TGTGCCAGCAGTGCGAGTGATCAGCCCCAGCATTTT.

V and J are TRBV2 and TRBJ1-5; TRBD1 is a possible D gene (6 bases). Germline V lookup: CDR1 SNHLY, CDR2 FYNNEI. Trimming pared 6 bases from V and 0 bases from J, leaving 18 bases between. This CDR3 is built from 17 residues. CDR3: CASSERGGGNSNQPQHF. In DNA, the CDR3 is TGTGCCAGCAGCGAAAGGGGAGGGGGGAATAGCAATCAGCCCCAGCATTTT.

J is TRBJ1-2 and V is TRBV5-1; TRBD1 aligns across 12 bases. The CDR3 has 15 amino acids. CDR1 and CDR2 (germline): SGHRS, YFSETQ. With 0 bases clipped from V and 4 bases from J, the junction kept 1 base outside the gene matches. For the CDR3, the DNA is TGCGCCAGCAGCTTGGAGGGACAGGGGGCCTATGGCTACACCTTC. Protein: CASSLEGQGAYGYTF.

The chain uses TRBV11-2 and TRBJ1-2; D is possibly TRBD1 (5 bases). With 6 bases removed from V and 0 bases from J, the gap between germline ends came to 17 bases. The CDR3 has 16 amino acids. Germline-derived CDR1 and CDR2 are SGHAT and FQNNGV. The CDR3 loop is CASSLGVDTANYGYTF. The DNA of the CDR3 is TGTGCCAGCAGTCTAGGGGTCGACACAGCTAACTATGGCTACACCTTC. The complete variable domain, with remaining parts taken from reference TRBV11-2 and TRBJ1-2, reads EAGVAQSPRYKIIEKRQSVAFWCNPISGHATLYWYQQILGQGPKLLIQFQNNGVVDDSQLPKDRFSAERLKGVDSTLKIQPAKLEDSAVYLCASSLGVDTANYGYTFGSGTRLTVV.

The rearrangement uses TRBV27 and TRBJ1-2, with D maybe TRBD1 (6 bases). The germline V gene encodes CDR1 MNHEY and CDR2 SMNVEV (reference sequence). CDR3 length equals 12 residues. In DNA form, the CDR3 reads TGTGCGACCGGGGGGACACACTATGGCTACACCTTC. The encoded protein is CATGGTHYGYTF.

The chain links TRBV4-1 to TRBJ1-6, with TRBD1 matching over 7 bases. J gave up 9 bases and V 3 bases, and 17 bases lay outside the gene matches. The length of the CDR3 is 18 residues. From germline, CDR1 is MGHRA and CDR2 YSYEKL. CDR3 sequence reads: CASSQPQGSEGGLSPLHF. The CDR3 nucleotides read TGCGCCAGCAGCCAGCCACAGGGATCCGAAGGGGGCCTTTCACCCCTCCACTTT.

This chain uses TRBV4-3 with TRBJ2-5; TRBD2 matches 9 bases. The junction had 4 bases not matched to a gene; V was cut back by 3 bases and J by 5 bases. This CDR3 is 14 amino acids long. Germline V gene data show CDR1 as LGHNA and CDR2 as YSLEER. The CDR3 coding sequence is TGCGCCAGCAGCCAGGGACTAGCTGGGGAGACCCAGTACTTC. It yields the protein CASSQGLAGETQYF.

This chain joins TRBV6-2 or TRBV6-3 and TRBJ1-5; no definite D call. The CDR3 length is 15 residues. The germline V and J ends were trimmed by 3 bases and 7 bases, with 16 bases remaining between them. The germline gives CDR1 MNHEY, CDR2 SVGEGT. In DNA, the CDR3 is TGTGCCAGCAGTTATGTCCGGGTTTCAGAGCAGCCCCAGCATTTT. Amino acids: CASSYVRVSEQPQHF.

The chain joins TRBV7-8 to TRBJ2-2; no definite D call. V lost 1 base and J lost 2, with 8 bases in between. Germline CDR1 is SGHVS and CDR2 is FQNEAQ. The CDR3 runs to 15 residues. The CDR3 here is CASSLVLLNTGELFF. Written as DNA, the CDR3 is TGTGCCAGCAGCTTAGTCTTACTAAACACCGGGGAGCTGTTTTTT. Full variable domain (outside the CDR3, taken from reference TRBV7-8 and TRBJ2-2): GAGVSQSPRYKVAKRGQDVALRCDPISGHVSLFWYQQALGQGPEFLTYFQNEAQLDKSGLPSDRFFAERPEGSVSTLKIQRTQQEDSAVYLCASSLVLLNTGELFFGEGSRLTVL.